These 26 T cell receptor beta chains came from one sample sequenced in a study of shared clonotypes between healthy human individuals. Clones were sequenced by immunoSEQ multiplex PCR, and TCRdb holds only the in-frame ones, with some missing. The sample contains around 600,000 clones, roughly 98% of which appear only once. Terminally differentiated effector memory CD45RA+ cells were excluded by CCR7 positive selection of CD45RO-negative cells. Sequenced: naive CD8+ T cells sorted from blood. All receptors come from a man under 40 in good health.

The J gene is TRBJ2-1, the V gene TRBV7-9, with 7 bases aligning to TRBD2. V gave up 1 base and J gave up 4 bases; unmatched junction bases: 1. This CDR3 spans 14 amino acids. Germline CDR1 SEHNR, CDR2 FQNEAQ (reference sequence). The CDR3 reads CASSLGGGYNEQFF. CDR3 DNA: TGTGCCAGCAGCTTAGGCGGGGGATACAATGAGCAGTTCTTC.

CDR3 region: CASSSKTAETQYF. CDR3 coding DNA: TGTGCCAGCAGCTCCAAAACGGCTGAGACCCAGTACTTC. The V and J genes are TRBV7-9 and TRBJ2-5; unclear D gene. The CDR3 runs to 13 residues. Trimming took off 4 bases at V and 5 bases at J, with 11 bases between the two ends. The germline gives CDR1 SEHNR, CDR2 FQNEAQ (reference sequence).

The chain employs TRBV5-1 and TRBJ1-1; D is ambiguous. Per germline, CDR1 SGHRS and CDR2 YFSETQ. V gave up 2 bases and J gave up 1 base, with 12 bases separating them. The CDR3 has 15 amino acids. The CDR3: CASSLDRRKNTEAFF. CDR3 bases: TGCGCCAGCAGCTTAGATCGTCGGAAGAACACTGAAGCTTTCTTT.

The rearrangement uses TRBV7-9 and TRBJ1-2; TRBD1 aligns across 10 bases. Germline CDR1 is SEHNR and CDR2 is FQNEAQ (reference sequence). Unmatched junction bases numbered 12, after V lost 5 bases and J lost 0 bases. CDR3 size: 18 residues. Here the CDR3 reads CASSHILTGGAANYGYTF. The CDR3 nucleotides read TGTGCCAGCAGCCACATCCTGACAGGGGGCGCTGCTAACTATGGCTACACCTTC.

This chain connects TRBV5-1 to TRBJ2-7; TRBD1 agrees at 7 bases. CDR3 size: 14 residues. The trim removed 4 bases at V and 2 bases at J, leaving 6 bases unmatched. The germline CDR1 and CDR2 sequences are SGHRS and YFSETQ. CDR3 nucleotide sequence: TGCGCCAGCAGCCCGGACAGGTTGACCTACGAGCAGTACTTC. Residues: CASSPDRLTYEQYF. Filled out from reference TRBV5-1 and TRBJ2-7, the complete variable domain reads KAGVTQTPRYLIKTRGQQVTLSCSPISGHRSVSWYQQTPGQGLQFLFEYFSETQRNKGNFPGRFSGRQFSNSRSEMNVSTLELGDSALYLCASSPDRLTYEQYFGPGTRLTVT.

The chain recombines TRBV4-1 with TRBJ2-5, with TRBD2 matching 10 bases. Germline V gene sequence: CDR1 MGHRA, CDR2 YSYEKL. Trimming removed 4 bases from V and 3 bases from J; junction bases left unmatched: 14. The length of the CDR3 is 18 residues. CDR3 in DNA: TGCGCCAGCAGCCTCCGGACTAGCGGAAGGGTGGGTAAAGAGACCCAGTACTTC. Encoded protein: CASSLRTSGRVGKETQYF.

V is TRBV28 and J is TRBJ1-4; no clear D. The CDR3 consists of 15 residues. V gave up 1 base and J gave up 1 base, with 7 bases separating them. Germline-derived CDR1 and CDR2 are MDHEN and SYDVKM. In DNA, the CDR3 is TGTGCCAGCAGTTTATTTACGGGAACTAATGAAAAACTGTTTTTT. It encodes CASSLFTGTNEKLFF.

This chain uses TRBV6-6 with TRBJ2-7; no definite D call. V lost 0 bases and J 0 bases, leaving 9 bases between the germline ends. This CDR3 has 15 residues. The germline V gene encodes CDR1 MNHNY and CDR2 SVGAGI (reference sequence). CDR3 loop: CASSYSGVDSYEQYF. The DNA for the CDR3 is TGTGCCAGCAGTTACTCAGGCGTAGACTCCTACGAGCAGTACTTC.

This clone came up once. The genes are TRBV29-1 and TRBJ2-1; the match to TRBD1 covers 9 bases. Germline values: CDR1 SQVTM, CDR2 ANQGSEA. There are 15 residues in the CDR3. V shed 7 bases, J shed 9 bases, and the junction held 16 bases outside the gene matches. The CDR3 DNA sequence: TGCAGCGCCCTACCCGGGACAGGGCTGTTCGGTGAGCAGTTCTTC. Translation: CSALPGTGLFGEQFF.

The table lists this clone with a count of one. The rearrangement uses TRBV7-9 and TRBJ2-2; TRBD2 agrees at 9 bases. The CDR3 length is 17 residues. V lost 3 bases, J lost 4 bases, and 9 bases stayed unmatched. The germline gives CDR1 SEHNR, CDR2 FQNEAQ (reference sequence). The CDR3 DNA reads as TGTGCCAGCAGCTTCCCCGTAGCGGGAGCGGGCACCGGGGAGCTGTTTTTT. Protein product: CASSFPVAGAGTGELFF.

For the CDR3, the DNA is TGTGCCAGCAGCGCCACATGGGGACAGGGGGCGTCGGGAAACATTCAGTACTTC. Amino acids: CASSATWGQGASGNIQYF. This sequence joins TRBV11-2 and TRBJ2-4; 12 nucleotides line up with TRBD1. CDR1 and CDR2 (germline): SGHAT, FQNNGV. Losses at the gene ends were 5 bases for V and 6 bases for J; bases not matched to a gene: 14. This CDR3 spans 18 amino acids.

This clone was counted a single time. J is TRBJ2-3 and V is TRBV28; TRBD2 matches at 7 bases. CDR1 is MDHEN and CDR2 is SYDVKM in the germline V gene. The CDR3 extends over 15 amino acids. V shed 5 bases, J shed 2 bases, and the junction held 7 bases outside the gene matches. CDR3 nucleotide sequence: TGTGCCAGCAGTAAATATAGCGGGTTCACAGATACGCAGTATTTT. As protein: CASSKYSGFTDTQYF.

The rearrangement joins TRBV7-9 to TRBJ2-2; D gene uncertain. The CDR3 runs to 12 residues. Germline-derived CDR1 and CDR2 are SEHNR and FQNEAQ (reference sequence). Trimming shortened V by 1 base and J by 9 bases, and 6 bases separated the two germline ends. The CDR3 nucleotides are TGTGCCAGCAGCTTAGGGGGTCGGGAGCTGTTTTTT. Encoded protein: CASSLGGRELFF.

This chain connects TRBV6-5 to TRBJ2-7, with D perhaps assigned TRBD1 or TRBD2 (5 bases each). Per the germline V gene, CDR1 is MNHEY and CDR2 is SVGAGI. This CDR3 is built from 15 residues. V was cut by 2 bases and J by 0 bases, with 11 bases left in between. The CDR3 region has the DNA TGTGCCAGCAGTTACGGGACCTCAGACTCCTACGAGCAGTACTTC. Protein: CASSYGTSDSYEQYF.

The V and J genes are TRBV4-3 and TRBJ2-2, with TRBD2 matching 11 bases. J gave up 7 bases and V 1 base, and 8 bases lay outside the gene matches. There are 17 residues in the CDR3. Per germline, CDR1 LGHNA and CDR2 YSLEER. In nucleotides, the CDR3 is TGCGCCAGCAGCCAAGGACTAGCGGGACTTAGGGGCGGGGAGCTGTTTTTT. Protein product: CASSQGLAGLRGGELFF.

J is TRBJ2-1 and V is TRBV9, with D possibly TRBD1 on 6 matching bases. The CDR3 loop spans 17 amino acids. CDR1 SGDLS and CDR2 YYNGEE come from the germline V gene. V was shortened by 3 bases and J by 4 bases, with 20 bases between the two germline ends. This CDR3 reads CASSANYRAGVYNEQFF. The CDR3 region has the DNA TGTGCCAGCAGCGCAAATTACAGGGCAGGGGTTTACAATGAGCAGTTCTTC.

The J gene is TRBJ1-2, the V gene TRBV27, with D hard to call. V gave up 0 bases and J gave up 7 bases, with 3 bases separating them. This CDR3 comprises 11 residues. CDR1 is MNHEY and CDR2 is SMNVEV in the germline V gene (reference sequence). The CDR3, as DNA: TGTGCCAGCAGTTTATCGCGTGGCTACACCTTC. Protein: CASSLSRGYTF.

This clone was seen more than once but under ten times. The genes are TRBV14 and TRBJ2-3, with TRBD1 as a possible D gene (5 bases). Germline CDR1 and CDR2: SGHDN and FVKESK. The V end lost 6 bases, the J end lost 5 bases, and 12 bases lay between the germline ends. The CDR3 length is 13 residues. CDR3 bases: TGTGCCAGCAGTGACTGGGGCGGAGATACGCAGTATTTT. This translates into CASSDWGGDTQYF.

This clone came up once. The chain is built from TRBV7-2 and TRBJ2-1, with D possibly matching TRBD2 (5 bases). Per the germline V gene, CDR1 is SGHTA and CDR2 is FQGNSA. V was clipped by 1 base and J by 4 bases, with 8 bases between them. The CDR3 consists of 14 residues. In DNA, the CDR3 is TGTGCCAGCAGCTTAGAAGGAGGTTACAATGAGCAGTTCTTC. Its protein is CASSLEGGYNEQFF.

The chain links TRBV28 to TRBJ1-3; TRBD1 is a possible D gene (5 bases). CDR1 MDHEN and CDR2 SYDVKM come from the germline V gene. V lost 7 bases to trimming and J lost 4 bases, with 17 bases between them. The CDR3 loop spans 15 amino acids. As DNA, the CDR3 is TGTGCCAGCACCCGGGGACCGGCTGCCGGAAACACCATATATTTT. This encodes CASTRGPAAGNTIYF.

The chain links TRBV4-1 to TRBJ1-2; D possibly corresponds to TRBD1 (6 bases). V dropped 0 bases and J dropped 6 bases, with 14 bases sitting between them. This CDR3 is 15 amino acids long. In germline, CDR1 is MGHRA, CDR2 YSYEKL. CDR3 loop: CASSQDAQGNDGYTF. As DNA, the CDR3 is TGCGCCAGCAGCCAAGATGCCCAGGGGAATGATGGCTACACCTTC.

This chain links TRBV10-1 with TRBJ2-5, with D possibly matching TRBD2 (6 bases). Germline-derived CDR1 and CDR2 are WNHNN and SYGVQD (reference sequence). The CDR3 runs to 13 residues. Trimming removed 2 bases at V and 2 bases at J, with 6 bases between. The CDR3 spells CASSEGLQETQYF. The CDR3 bases are TGCGCCAGCAGTGAGGGACTACAAGAGACCCAGTACTTC.

The chain employs TRBV9 and TRBJ2-7, with TRBD2 identical over 11 bases. CDR3 length: 14 residues. In germline, CDR1 is SGDLS, CDR2 YYNGEE. V lost 5 bases and J lost 3; bases outside the gene matches: 4. The CDR3 loop reads CASRRLAGFYEQYF. CDR3 sequence (DNA): TGTGCCAGCAGGAGACTAGCGGGGTTCTACGAGCAGTACTTC.

The chain uses TRBV9 and TRBJ2-3, with D possibly matching TRBD1 (6 bases). With 0 bases removed from V and 3 bases from J, the gap between germline ends came to 14 bases. The CDR3 loop spans 16 amino acids. Germline loops: CDR1 SGDLS, CDR2 YYNGEE. CDR3 amino acids: CASSVEGGGETDTQYF. The DNA for the CDR3 is TGTGCCAGCAGCGTAGAAGGGGGTGGCGAGACAGATACGCAGTATTTT.

This clone appeared a few times. The chain carries TRBV5-1 and TRBJ2-7, with TRBD1 identical over 9 bases. CDR3 length: 15 residues. Germline assignment: CDR1 SGHRS and CDR2 YFSETQ. Unmatched junction bases numbered 9, after V lost 4 bases and J lost 4 bases. Here the CDR3 reads CASSIDRGNSYEQYF. The CDR3 DNA reads as TGCGCCAGCAGCATCGACAGGGGGAATTCGTACGAGCAGTACTTC.

J is TRBJ2-2 and V is TRBV5-5; weak D call: TRBD1 (5 bases). This CDR3 has 17 residues. Trimming took off 0 bases at V and 2 bases at J, with 14 bases between the two ends. CDR1 is SGHKS, CDR2 YYEKEE, per germline (reference sequence). As DNA, the CDR3 is TGTGCCAGCAGCTTGGAGTTCTCGGACACCAACACCGGGGAGCTGTTTTTT. Its translation: CASSLEFSDTNTGELFF.